Below are 7 T cell receptor beta chains sequenced from a single sample in a study of T cell responses to AZD1222 COVID-19 vaccine. The protocol was immunoSEQ multiplex PCR, while the TCRdb copy is restricted to in-frame clones and leaves out a portion. The table includes more than 95,000 clones, roughly 82% detected once. Source: peripheral blood, taken 28 days after the second AZD1222 dose. The receptors were sampled from an adult who received the AZD1222 COVID-19 vaccine.

The chain combines TRBV28 with TRBJ1-5; possibly TRBD1 for D (6 bases). Germline V CDR1 and CDR2: MDHEN, SYDVKM. V lost 6 bases and J lost 4, with 13 bases in between. The length of the CDR3 is 14 residues. The CDR3 coding sequence is TGTGCCAGCAGGTCCGGGACACAGAATCAGCCCCAGCATTTT. It translates to CASRSGTQNQPQHF. Together with reference TRBV28 and TRBJ1-5, the CDR3 gives the full variable domain: DVKVTQSSRYLVKRTGEKVFLECVQDMDHENMFWYRQDPGLGLRLIYFSYDVKMKEKGDIPEGYSVSREKKERFSLILESASTNQTSMYLCASRSGTQNQPQHFGDGTRLSIL.

The V gene is TRBV6-5, the J gene TRBJ1-5; unclear D gene. Deletions cut 6 bases from V and 1 base from J, with 7 bases between. From germline, CDR1 is MNHEY and CDR2 SVGAGI. This CDR3 is built from 13 residues. This CDR3 reads CASRSRSNQPQHF. In nucleotides, the CDR3 is TGTGCCAGCAGATCCCGGAGCAATCAGCCCCAGCATTTT.

The V call is TRBV6-1, the J call TRBJ2-2; no reliable D call. Germline lookup yields CDR1 MNHNS and CDR2 SASEGT. Deletions cut 3 bases from V and 8 bases from J, with 4 bases between. This CDR3 spans 11 amino acids. The CDR3: CASSDFGELFF. In DNA form, the CDR3 reads TGTGCCAGCAGTGATTTTGGGGAGCTGTTTTTT.

This clone has more than one count but fewer than ten. The rearrangement links TRBV18 to TRBJ1-1; 7 bases fit TRBD1. In germline, CDR1 is KGHSH, CDR2 LQKENI. This CDR3 has 16 amino acids. The J segment lost 3 bases and the V segment lost 0 bases, leaving 7 bases of the junction unmatched. In DNA, the CDR3 is TGTGCCAGCTCACCACCAAGCAGGGGGTCTTACACTGAAGCTTTCTTT. This encodes CASSPPSRGSYTEAFF.

V is TRBV18 and J is TRBJ1-3; D remains unclear. In germline, CDR1 is KGHSH, CDR2 LQKENI. The V and J ends lost 2 bases and 6 bases respectively, with 2 bases between them. This CDR3 is built from 11 residues. The CDR3 nucleotides are TGTGCCAGCTCACCAGAAAACACCATATATTTT. Its translation: CASSPENTIYF. Drawing the rest from reference TRBV18 and TRBJ1-3, the complete variable domain is NAGVMQNPRHLVRRRGQEARLRCSPMKGHSHVYWYRQLPEEGLKFMVYLQKENIIDESGMPKERFSAEFPKEGPSILRIQQVVRGDSAAYFCASSPENTIYFGEGSWLTVV.

The J gene is TRBJ2-5, the V gene TRBV15; D assignment may be TRBD1 or TRBD2 (5 bases each). Trimming shortened V by 5 bases and J by 3 bases, and 19 bases separated the two germline ends. The CDR3 has 16 residues. Germline V gene lookup returns CDR1 LNHNV and CDR2 YYDKDF (reference sequence). This CDR3 reads CATSGHGKDNEETQYF. CDR3 nucleotides: TGTGCCACCAGCGGACACGGGAAGGACAACGAAGAGACCCAGTACTTC.

The chain is built from TRBV10-3 and TRBJ2-3; 9 bases agree with TRBD2. Trimming took 10 bases from V and 2 from J; bases not matched to a gene: 13. Germline V CDR1 and CDR2: ENHRY, SYGVKD. This CDR3 region has 16 residues. The CDR3 here is CATGDPSGATTDTQYF. The CDR3, as DNA: TGTGCCACCGGGGACCCTAGCGGGGCCACCACAGATACGCAGTATTTT.